The 16 T cell receptor beta chains in this list originate from one sample, sequenced in a study of blood T cell repertoires in COVID-19. The table came from immunoSEQ multiplex PCR; TCRdb's copy has only in-frame clones and leaves some out. The table lists 250,000 to 350,000 clones, about nine tenths of them singletons. The source material was peripheral blood. Source of these receptors: a woman in her 30s with active or convalescent COVID-19.

The rearrangement joins TRBV5-1 to TRBJ2-3; possible D gene TRBD2, 6 bases. Trimming removed 0 bases at V and 3 bases at J, with 11 bases between. This CDR3 has 15 amino acids. Germline V gene lookup returns CDR1 SGHRS and CDR2 YFSETQ. The CDR3 bases are TGCGCCAGCAGCTTGGCCCTCGGGAGAACAGATACGCAGTATTTT. Its translation is CASSLALGRTDTQYF.

The chain recombines TRBV4-1 with TRBJ2-7, with 7 bases matching TRBD1. Trimming cost V 4 bases and J 3 bases; bases outside gene matches: 9. The germline V gene encodes CDR1 MGHRA and CDR2 YSYEKL. The CDR3 totals 15 residues. CDR3 in amino acids: CASSLRRGHVYEQYF. The CDR3 nucleotides read TGCGCCAGCAGCCTCCGAAGGGGGCATGTCTACGAGCAGTACTTC.

The V and J genes are TRBV9 and TRBJ2-7; D might be TRBD1 (6 bases). The CDR3 consists of 12 residues. Trimming shortened V by 4 bases and J by 3 bases, and 8 bases separated the two germline ends. Germline-derived CDR1 and CDR2 are SGDLS and YYNGEE. The CDR3 sequence is CASSRDNYEQYF. The CDR3 bases are TGTGCCAGCAGCCGGGACAACTACGAGCAGTACTTC. The entire variable domain, with the rest obtained from reference TRBV9 and TRBJ2-7, is as follows: DSGVTQTPKHLITATGQRVTLRCSPRSGDLSVYWYQQSLDQGLQFLIQYYNGEERAKGNILERFSAQQFPDLHSELNLSSLELGDSALYFCASSRDNYEQYFGPGTRLTVT.

V and J are TRBV18 and TRBJ2-3, with TRBD1 as a possible D gene (5 bases). Trimming left V 3 bases short and J 5 bases short, with 15 bases between. From germline, CDR1 is KGHSH and CDR2 LQKENI. This CDR3 region has 15 residues. The DNA for the CDR3 is TGTGCCAGCTCACCCCCTTTAAAGGGGTTAGATACGCAGTATTTT. Its translation: CASSPPLKGLDTQYF.

This chain uses TRBV27 with TRBJ2-3, with D tentatively TRBD2 (6 bases). V gave up 3 bases and J gave up 5 bases, with 18 bases separating them. The V gene's germline CDR1 is MNHEY and CDR2 SMNVEV (reference sequence). This CDR3 comprises 16 residues. For the CDR3, the DNA is TGTGCCAGCAGTTTTGTAGGCGGGGTCGTACGAGATACGCAGTATTTT. Translation: CASSFVGGVVRDTQYF.

This rearrangement joins TRBV12-3 or TRBV12-4 to TRBJ2-5; 8 nucleotides agree with TRBD2. V gave up 5 bases and J gave up 4 bases; unmatched junction bases: 0. The CDR3 sequence is 12 residues long. The CDR3 spells CASSAGGETQYF. The CDR3 DNA sequence: TGTGCCAGCAGTGCGGGAGGAGAGACCCAGTACTTC.

The chain has TRBV7-2 and TRBJ1-2; tentative D call: TRBD1 (5 bases). The CDR3 is 14 amino acids. Germline CDR1 reads SGHTA; CDR2 reads FQGNSA. Trimming took off 4 bases at V and 8 bases at J, with 17 bases between the two ends. The CDR3: CASSSWLRAKGYTF. As DNA, the CDR3 is TGTGCCAGCAGCTCCTGGCTCAGGGCTAAAGGCTACACCTTC.

This clone occurred once. The gene calls are TRBV7-9 and TRBJ2-2; no firm D call. Germline CDR1 and CDR2: SEHNR and FQNEAQ (reference sequence). V lost 6 bases to trimming and J lost 7 bases, with 18 bases between them. CDR3 length: 15 amino acids. CDR3 sequence (DNA): TGTGCCAGCAGTTACGAACGGGTTACGGGCGGGGAGCTGTTTTTT. Residues: CASSYERVTGGELFF.

This rearrangement joins TRBV5-1 to TRBJ1-1, with D tentatively TRBD1 (6 bases). CDR1 SGHRS and CDR2 YFSETQ come from the germline V gene. The CDR3 is made up of 16 amino acids. V lost 2 bases to trimming and J lost 4 bases, with 18 bases between them. CDR3 in amino acids: CASSFQGQGRGTEAFF. The CDR3 DNA reads TGCGCCAGCAGCTTCCAGGGGCAGGGTCGCGGCACTGAAGCTTTCTTT.

This clone was observed a few times. This sequence joins TRBV10-3 and TRBJ1-2; no definite D call. This CDR3 is 14 amino acids long. CDR1 is ENHRY, CDR2 SYGVKD, per germline. The ends were cut back, 5 bases at V and 6 bases at J, with 16 bases in the middle. CDR3 sequence: CAISSSDMSHGYTF. The DNA of the CDR3 is TGTGCCATCAGTTCCTCCGACATGAGCCATGGCTACACCTTC.

With regard to this clone: Within the sample, other DNA sequences also encode this same CDR3. The V gene is TRBV30, the J gene TRBJ1-5; D gene uncertain. V shed 2 bases and J shed 1 base, with 6 bases lying between them. The CDR3 totals 13 residues. The germline V gene encodes CDR1 GTSNPN and CDR2 SVGIG (reference sequence). CDR3 coding DNA: TGTGCCTGGAGTCGAGGAAGCAATCAGCCCCAGCATTTT. Encoded protein: CAWSRGSNQPQHF.

V and J are TRBV3-1 (or the pseudogene TRBV3-2) and TRBJ1-5; tentative D call: TRBD1 (5 bases). V shed 1 base and J shed 3 bases, with 7 bases lying between them. Per the germline V gene, CDR1 is LGHDT and CDR2 is YNNKEL (reference sequence). The CDR3 has 14 residues. This chain's CDR3 is CASSQAGINQPQHF. DNA of the CDR3: TGTGCCAGCAGCCAAGCAGGGATCAATCAGCCCCAGCATTTT.

The chain is built from TRBV9 and TRBJ2-1; TRBD2 matches 8 bases. In germline, CDR1 is SGDLS, CDR2 YYNGEE. Trimming took 0 bases from V and 6 from J; bases not matched to a gene: 5. This CDR3 has 15 residues. The CDR3 sequence is CASSVGAGATNEQFF. The CDR3 DNA reads as TGTGCCAGCAGCGTAGGAGCGGGGGCGACCAATGAGCAGTTCTTC.

V usage is TRBV30 and J usage is TRBJ1-5; TRBD1 might be the D (5 bases). The CDR3 totals 14 residues. V lost 1 base and J lost 6, with 13 bases in between. Germline V gene sequence: CDR1 GTSNPN, CDR2 SVGIG (reference sequence). CDR3 residues: CAWSEGVIGQPQHF. The CDR3 DNA reads TGTGCCTGGAGTGAAGGGGTGATAGGTCAGCCCCAGCATTTT.

This clone was seen more than once but under ten times. The V call is TRBV6-5, the J call TRBJ1-4; D may be TRBD1 (5 bases). The germline CDR1 and CDR2 sequences are MNHEY and SVGAGI. Trimming stripped 6 bases from V and 4 bases from J, with 9 bases between. CDR3 length: 13 residues. This chain's CDR3 is CASRRQYNEKLFF. DNA of the CDR3: TGTGCCAGCAGAAGACAGTATAATGAAAAACTGTTTTTT.

The rearrangement links TRBV9 to TRBJ2-1; 14 nucleotides align to TRBD2. The CDR3 contains 15 residues. From germline, CDR1 is SGDLS and CDR2 YYNGEE. The trim removed 4 bases at V and 8 bases at J, leaving 5 bases unmatched. This chain's CDR3 is CASSYGLAGGDEQFF. The DNA of the CDR3 is TGTGCCAGCAGCTACGGACTAGCGGGGGGCGATGAGCAGTTCTTC.